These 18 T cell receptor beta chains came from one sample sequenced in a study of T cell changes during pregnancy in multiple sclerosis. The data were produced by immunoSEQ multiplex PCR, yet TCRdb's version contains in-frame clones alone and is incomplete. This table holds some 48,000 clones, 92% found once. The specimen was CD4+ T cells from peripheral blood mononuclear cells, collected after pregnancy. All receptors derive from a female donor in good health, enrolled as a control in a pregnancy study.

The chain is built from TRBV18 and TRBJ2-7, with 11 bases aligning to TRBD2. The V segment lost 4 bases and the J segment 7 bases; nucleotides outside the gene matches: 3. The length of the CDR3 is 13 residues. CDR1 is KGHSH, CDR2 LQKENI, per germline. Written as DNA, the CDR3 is TGTGCCAGCTCACTAGCGGGGGGGAATGAGCAGTACTTC. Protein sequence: CASSLAGGNEQYF.

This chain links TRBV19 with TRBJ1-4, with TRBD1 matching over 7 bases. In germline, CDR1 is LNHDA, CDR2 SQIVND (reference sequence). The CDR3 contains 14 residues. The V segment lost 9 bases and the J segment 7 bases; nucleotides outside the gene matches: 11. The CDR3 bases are TGTGCCAGCAGCGAGGGACAGAACCCTGAAAAACTGTTTTTT. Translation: CASSEGQNPEKLFF.

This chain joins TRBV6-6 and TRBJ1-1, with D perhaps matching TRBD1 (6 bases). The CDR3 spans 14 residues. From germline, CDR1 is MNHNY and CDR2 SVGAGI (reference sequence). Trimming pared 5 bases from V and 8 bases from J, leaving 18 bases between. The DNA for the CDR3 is TGTGCCAGCAGTCCGGGACAAACATCTGAAGAAGCTTTCTTT. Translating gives CASSPGQTSEEAFF.

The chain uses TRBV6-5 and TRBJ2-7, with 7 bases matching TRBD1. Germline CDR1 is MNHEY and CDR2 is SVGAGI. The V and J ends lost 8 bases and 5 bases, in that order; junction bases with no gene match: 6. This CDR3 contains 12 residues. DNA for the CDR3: TGTGCCAGCCGGACAGGTCGCGACGAGCAGTACTTC. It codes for CASRTGRDEQYF.

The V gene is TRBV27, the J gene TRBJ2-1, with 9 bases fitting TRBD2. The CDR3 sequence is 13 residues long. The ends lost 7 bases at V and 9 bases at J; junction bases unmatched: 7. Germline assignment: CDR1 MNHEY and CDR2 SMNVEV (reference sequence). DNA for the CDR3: TGTGCCAGCACGCGGGGGGGCCTGAGTGAGCAGTTCTTC. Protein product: CASTRGGLSEQFF.

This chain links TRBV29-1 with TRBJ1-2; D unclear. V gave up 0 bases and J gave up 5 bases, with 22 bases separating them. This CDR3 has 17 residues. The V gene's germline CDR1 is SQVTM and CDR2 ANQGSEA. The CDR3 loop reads CSVEDHRRSGDRYGYTF. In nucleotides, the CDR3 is TGCAGCGTTGAAGATCATCGGAGATCCGGCGACCGATATGGCTACACCTTC.

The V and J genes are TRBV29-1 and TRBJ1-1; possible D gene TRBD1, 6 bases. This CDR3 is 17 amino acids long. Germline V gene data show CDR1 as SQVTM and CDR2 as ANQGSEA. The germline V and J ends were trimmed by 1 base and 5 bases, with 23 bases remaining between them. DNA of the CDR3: TGCAGCGTTGAAGTCGTAGACAGGAGGTTATTGGGGACTGAAGCTTTCTTT. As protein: CSVEVVDRRLLGTEAFF.

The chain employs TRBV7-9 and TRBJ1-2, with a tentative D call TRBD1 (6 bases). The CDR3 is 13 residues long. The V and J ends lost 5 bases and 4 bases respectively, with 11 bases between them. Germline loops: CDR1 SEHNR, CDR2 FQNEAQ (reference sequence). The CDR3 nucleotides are TGTGCCAGCAGCACAGAACAGGGCTATGGCTACACCTTC. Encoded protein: CASSTEQGYGYTF.

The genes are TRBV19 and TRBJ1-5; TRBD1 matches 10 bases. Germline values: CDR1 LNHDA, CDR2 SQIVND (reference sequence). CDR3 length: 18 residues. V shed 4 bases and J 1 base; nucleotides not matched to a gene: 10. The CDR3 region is CASSKRPGQGSSNQPQHF. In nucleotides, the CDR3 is TGTGCCAGTAGTAAGCGACCGGGACAGGGGTCGAGCAATCAGCCCCAGCATTTT.

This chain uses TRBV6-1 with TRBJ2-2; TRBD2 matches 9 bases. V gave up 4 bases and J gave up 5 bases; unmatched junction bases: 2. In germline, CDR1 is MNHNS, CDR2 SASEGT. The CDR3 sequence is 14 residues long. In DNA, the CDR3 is TGTGCCAGCAGTGGACTAGCGGTTACCGGGGAGCTGTTTTTT. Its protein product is CASSGLAVTGELFF.

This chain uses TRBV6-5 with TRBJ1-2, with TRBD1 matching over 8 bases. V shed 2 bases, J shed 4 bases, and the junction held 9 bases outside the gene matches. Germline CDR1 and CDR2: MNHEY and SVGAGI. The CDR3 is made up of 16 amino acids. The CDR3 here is CASSYTTRGLAYGYTF. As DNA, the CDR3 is TGTGCCAGCAGTTACACAACCAGGGGGCTTGCCTATGGCTACACCTTC.

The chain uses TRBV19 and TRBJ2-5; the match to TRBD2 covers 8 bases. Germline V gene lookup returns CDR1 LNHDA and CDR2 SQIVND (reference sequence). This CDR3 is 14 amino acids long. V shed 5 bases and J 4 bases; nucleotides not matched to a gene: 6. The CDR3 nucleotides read TGTGCCAGTAGTTCAACTAGCGGAGGAGAGACCCAGTACTTC. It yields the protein CASSSTSGGETQYF.

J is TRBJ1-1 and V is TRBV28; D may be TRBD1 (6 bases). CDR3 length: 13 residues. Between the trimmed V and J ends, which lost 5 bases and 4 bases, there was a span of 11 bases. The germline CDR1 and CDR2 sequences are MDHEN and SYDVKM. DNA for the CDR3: TGTGCCAGCAGTCCACAGGGTGGCACTGAAGCTTTCTTT. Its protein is CASSPQGGTEAFF.

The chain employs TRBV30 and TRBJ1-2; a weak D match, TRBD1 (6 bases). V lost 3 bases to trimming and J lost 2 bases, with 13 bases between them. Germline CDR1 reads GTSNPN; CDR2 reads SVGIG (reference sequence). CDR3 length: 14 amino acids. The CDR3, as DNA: TGTGCCTGGAGCACAGGGCATGGGAACTATGGCTACACCTTC. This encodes CAWSTGHGNYGYTF.

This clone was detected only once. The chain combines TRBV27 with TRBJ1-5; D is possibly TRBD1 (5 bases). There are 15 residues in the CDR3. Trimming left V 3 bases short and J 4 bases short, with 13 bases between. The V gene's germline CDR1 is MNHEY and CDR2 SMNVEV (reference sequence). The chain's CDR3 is CASSFQGFGNQPQHF. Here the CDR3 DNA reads TGTGCCAGCAGTTTTCAGGGATTTGGGAATCAGCCCCAGCATTTT.

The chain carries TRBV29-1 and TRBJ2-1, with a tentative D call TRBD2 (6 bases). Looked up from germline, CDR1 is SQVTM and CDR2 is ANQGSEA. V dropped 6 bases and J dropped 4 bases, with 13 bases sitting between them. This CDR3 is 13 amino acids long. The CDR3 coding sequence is TGCAGCGTCACCTCGGGACTTTACAATGAGCAGTTCTTC. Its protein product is CSVTSGLYNEQFF.

CDR3 protein: CASSYHGSGKDYEQYF. The CDR3 region has the DNA TGTGCCAGCAGTTACCACGGGTCAGGGAAGGACTACGAGCAGTACTTC. The chain combines TRBV6-5 with TRBJ2-7; possibly TRBD1 for D (5 bases). The germline CDR1 and CDR2 sequences are MNHEY and SVGAGI. The CDR3 has 16 amino acids. Trimming stripped 2 bases from V and 3 bases from J, with 17 bases between.

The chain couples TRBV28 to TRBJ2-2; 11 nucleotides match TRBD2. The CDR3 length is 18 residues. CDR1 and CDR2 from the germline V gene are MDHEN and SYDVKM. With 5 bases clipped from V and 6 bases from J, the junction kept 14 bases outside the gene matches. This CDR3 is CASSPTRLAGRVPGELFF. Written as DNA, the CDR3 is TGTGCCAGCAGTCCAACCCGACTAGCGGGAAGGGTGCCCGGGGAGCTGTTTTTT.